The 2 T cell receptor beta chains below come from one sample, sequenced in a study of monozygotic twins with inflammatory bowel disease. TCRdb re-called the 5' RACE reads and shows each CDR3 protein once, DNA omitted. The table lists under 150,000 distinct CDR3 sequences. The specimen was blood. The receptors come from a human donor with ulcerative colitis or Crohn's disease, or a healthy co-twin of an affected twin (not recorded which).

The rearrangement links TRBV5-1 to TRBJ1-2. This CDR3 comprises 13 residues. The germline V gene encodes CDR1 SGHRS and CDR2 YFSETQ. This CDR3 is CASSPDARYGYTF.

The chain combines TRBV12-3 or TRBV12-4 with TRBJ1-4. This CDR3 has 13 amino acids. CDR3 residues: CASSPQTWEKLFF.